The T cell receptor beta chain under discussion was sequenced for a study of cytomegalovirus exposure and HLA in healthy donors (dated by TCRdb to 2015 to 2018). A note on the overall study: In an earlier analysis of approximately 640 of the donors, around 300 Gb of sequence data and 117 million unique TCR beta sequences from 150 million to 200 million T cells were reported. An early release covering 550 to 700 HLA-typed donors comprised 250 to 350 gigabases of sequencing data and tens of millions of unique TCR sequences. Among the approximately 400 genotyped donors, about 85% belonged to the genetic ancestry cluster associated with self-reported Caucasian donors. The aim of the study was to test whether cataloging public T cell receptors could identify signatures of past pathogen exposure. The study profiled the T cell repertoires of 666 subjects by immunosequencing and related them to cytomegalovirus serostatus. A separate validation cohort of roughly 120 different subjects was used in addition to the roughly 620-subject first cohort. To predict cytomegalovirus infection status, the study brought together high-throughput TCR immunosequencing, statistical association of individual TCRs with disease status, and machine learning. A later analysis re-examined previously published TCR beta repertoires from several hundred donors and added high-resolution HLA genotyping to investigate patterns of TCR occurrence. Rather than drawing on any new phenotypic data, the later analysis identified candidate immune exposures from TCR beta sequences and the way those sequences occurred across donors. An earlier analysis of several hundred of the donors used high-throughput TCR beta sequencing to judge whether each TCR beta V gene segment behaved as functional or pseudogenic. Donor age, sex, ethnicity and CMV serostatus were compiled alongside the repertoire data. Genome-wide SNP genotypes for about 65% of the roughly 670 donors were used in a later genetic analysis, which treated that subset as a discovery cohort. All discovery cohort repertoires had been generated on a single sequencing platform. Both class I and class II loci were covered by HLA typing, at four-digit resolution. The number of typed donors differed by locus: about 620-640 for A, B, C, DRB1 and DQB1; 522 for DQA1; over 600 for DPA1; and roughly 450 for DPB1. Several DR-DQ haplotypes were treated as single units for association and clustering because of strong linkage in the cohort. Across some 400 genotyped donors of the cohort, an average of approximately 200,000 unique TCR beta nucleotide sequences per donor were sequenced, and around 19% of those sequences were non-productive. What the work shows at the level of the full study, not this receptor alone: In the study, 150 to 200 TCR beta chains were listed as associated with cytomegalovirus. A later genetic analysis reported fewer N-insertions in productive TCRs among donors in an Asian-associated ancestry cluster than the roughly 620-donor mean. A few of the identified cytomegalovirus-associated TCR beta chains were confirmed in vitro to be specific for cytomegalovirus antigens. Because HLA typing was unavailable for some donors at each locus, only the typed subset was used in association tests. When HLA alleles, especially DR and DQ, strongly co-occurred, TCR associations were difficult to assign to individual alleles. The presence/absence analyses assumed that sequencing depth was roughly uniform across donors, and that assumption may not be true. The authors suggested that the approach could potentially be generalized to other disease states and immunological phenotypes. A cluster of highly shared sequence variants was judged likely to be a technical artifact of the sequencing pipeline. A later analysis found that most CMV-associated TCR beta chains appeared HLA-restricted, with HLA associations seemingly driven largely by CMV exposure. Broadly in line with IMGT annotations, most TCR beta V segments showed up in productive rearrangements about 87% or about 30% of the time in an earlier analysis of approximately 600 of the donors. At a false discovery rate of 0.05, a later analysis linked some 17,000 TCR beta sequences to specific HLA alleles. A later genetic analysis associated a missense DCLRE1C variant with V-gene and J-gene trimming of TCR beta chains, and an independent cohort replicated the association. Because counts were too low, roughly 16 rarely observed V segments, including chromosome 9 orphons, were excluded from the earlier analysis of some 540 of the donors. For the cohort, immune exposure information was limited to CMV serostatus. In both the original and validation cohorts, the classifier was reported to diagnose cytomegalovirus status with high specificity and sensitivity. Compared with equally common non-associated chains, HLA-associated TCR beta chains in a later analysis were more clonally expanded and had lower generation probabilities. Across donors, most TCR sequences were observed very rarely, whereas some public TCRs were present in many individuals. A further reported finding was that TCR beta sequences accurately predicted the HLA-A and HLA-B alleles for most subjects in the first cohort. Several of the top co-occurrence clusters appeared to be linked to parvovirus B19, influenza, CMV and Epstein-Barr virus, according to a later analysis. In this cohort, only TCR beta chains were sequenced, and detectable features were limited by the absence of alpha or paired-chain data. Some IMGT-functional V segments, including TRBV6-2 and TRBV6-3, could not be distinguished by the 87-base-pair reads and were therefore excluded. Linkage disequilibrium might explain the correlated functional status among segregating V segments, but an unknown experimental factor could not be ruled out. According to a later analysis, TCR association rates differed among HLA loci, with DRB1 alleles showing the most associated TCRs and HLA-C alleles showing the fewest.

CDR1 and CDR2 (MNHEY, SVGAGI) derive from the germline V gene. Trimmed from V: 2 bases; trimmed from J: 1 base; junction bases lacking a gene match: 4. The CDR3 covers 15 residues, taking in both the cysteine and the phenylalanine. Of all the DNA, just the CDR3 is kept, 45 bases in frame from base 1. Of note for this clone: Its antigen has not been determined. Within one base of it there is no much larger clone, and no base qualities were kept.

The cohort consisted of 650 to 700 healthy bone marrow donors. Cohort members were all nominally healthy when sampled, although unrecorded immune exposures were likely present. The donor was CMV seronegative and belonged to the group of more than 300 seronegative cohort members. Each donor provided a peripheral blood sample, and peripheral blood mononuclear cells were used for TCR beta sequencing. The Qiagen DNeasy Blood Extraction Kit was used to extract genomic DNA from the blood cell samples. To prepare the library, the immunoSEQ multiplex PCR assay was applied. For the multiplex PCR, a mixture combining 60 forward primers for TCR Vbeta segments and 13 reverse primers for TCR Jbeta segments was used. The CDR3 region of rearranged TCR beta genes was amplified from genomic DNA with a multiplex PCR assay. On the Illumina HiSeq System, the amplified TCR beta libraries were sequenced as 87-base-pair reads. The authors processed their data as follows. Across the 666 repertoires, a later analysis counted 80 million or so unique TCR beta chains, roughly 11 million of which were shared by at least two donors. To remove PCR and sequencing errors, raw reads were error-corrected and collapsed into unique sequences using a nearest-neighbor algorithm that merged closely related sequences. V, D and J gene segments were assigned by aligning CDR3 sequences to IMGT reference sequences. For a sequence to be retained, a match of at least six nucleotides was required to both a V gene segment and a J gene segment. Rearrangements were called productive when the CDR3 lacked stop codons and stayed in frame with V and J; all others were non-productive. CDR3 was defined according to IMGT convention as the region running from the second conserved V-encoded cysteine to the conserved J-encoded phenylalanine. Sequences without an unambiguous match to a single V gene segment were excluded from the earlier analysis of a few hundred of the donors. An earlier analysis of several hundred of the donors classified V segments as functional when productive rearrangements were above 56.7% and as segregating when the standard deviation between donors was above 5%. To diagnose cytomegalovirus status from the catalog of TCR beta chain sequences, a statistical classification framework was built. In a later analysis, V and J genes were assigned by comparing TCR nucleotide sequences against IMGT/GENE-DB human TR gene sequences. Using the TCRdist pipeline, a later analysis assigned CDR3 sequences along with most-parsimonious VDJ recombination scenarios. A later analysis defined each TCR beta chain by its CDR3 amino acid sequence plus V-gene family, and excluded reads lacking a unique V-gene family. In a later analysis, around 650 highly shared, low-generation-probability nucleotide sequences were removed to address suspected cross-contamination and a sequencing artifact. In a later analysis, a clonal expansion index was calculated for each public chain from normalized within-repertoire ranks of inferred template counts. Generation probabilities in a later analysis came from a VDJ recombination model fitted to out-of-frame rearrangements, and those results were checked against IGoR. Hypergeometric tests were used in a later analysis to score TCR-TCR, TCR-HLA and TCR-CMV co-occurrence, with a repertoire-size bias correction applied to the TCR pairs. To estimate false discovery rates, a later analysis permuted the HLA or CMV assignments 20 times. In a later analysis, co-occurring TCRs were grouped using DBSCAN, with TCRdist sequence similarity added in when clustering inside HLA-allele-positive subsets. Co-occurrence clustering excluded repertoires with fewer than 30,000 or more than 120,000 public chains, plus five with anomalous nucleotide sharing. TCRdb limited this immuneACCESS table to in-frame rearrangements with V and J called. A share of clones is missing; checked studies link under half to unresolved V genes, and the rest is unexplained. The V and J calls and clone size are taken from that table; D and trimming were inferred from the DNA. The sample profile shows about 140,000 clones; 60% to 80% of them were found once. 5.1% of the sample is taken by the ten largest.

The TCR originated in a male donor in good health and CMV-seronegative. The rearranged segments are TRBV6-5 and TRBJ2-7; 8 nucleotides in the junction match TRBD2. The sequenced material came from PBMCs. The DNA sequence is as follows: TGTGCCAGCAGTTACCGGGGGGGTCCGTCCTACGAGCAGTACTTC. It specifies CASSYRGGPSYEQYF.